The 9 T cell receptor beta chains below were found in one sample sequenced in a study of shared clonotypes between healthy human individuals. Repertoires were generated with immunoSEQ multiplex PCR, while TCRdb's copy carries only in-frame clones and drops some. The data show around 2.1 million clones, approximately 95% seen once. The material sequenced was naive CD4+ T cells sorted from blood. Subset defined: CD45RA+ positively selected. The receptors originated from a man aged 18 to 29 in good health.

This clone was observed once. Within the sample, other DNA sequences also encode this same CDR3. V and J are TRBV5-1 and TRBJ2-7, with 11 bases lining up with TRBD2. Losses at the gene ends were 2 bases for V and 3 bases for J; bases not matched to a gene: 1. The CDR3 loop spans 14 amino acids. The germline V gene encodes CDR1 SGHRS and CDR2 YFSETQ. The DNA for the CDR3 is TGCGCCAGCAGCTTACTAGCGGGGGACTACGAGCAGTACTTC. This gives the protein CASSLLAGDYEQYF.

J is TRBJ2-7 and V is TRBV7-9; the match to TRBD1 covers 9 bases. This CDR3 region has 15 residues. Trimming at V came to 4 bases and at J to 0 bases, leaving 4 bases not matched to a gene. Germline CDR1 is SEHNR and CDR2 is FQNEAQ (reference sequence). In nucleotides, the CDR3 is TGTGCCAGCAGCTCCCCGGGACAGGGCTCCTACGAGCAGTACTTC. It is translated as CASSSPGQGSYEQYF. The whole variable domain, remainder taken from reference TRBV7-9 and TRBJ2-7, is DTGVSQNPRHKITKRGQNVTFRCDPISEHNRLYWYRQTLGQGPEFLTYFQNEAQLEKSRLLSDRFSAERPKGSFSTLEIQRTEQGDSAMYLCASSSPGQGSYEQYFGPGTRLTVT.

This chain uses TRBV30 with TRBJ1-3, with D maybe TRBD1 (6 bases). Germline V gene sequence: CDR1 GTSNPN, CDR2 SVGIG (reference sequence). The CDR3 runs 15 residues. V shed 4 bases and J shed 0 bases, with 13 bases lying between them. DNA for the CDR3: TGTGCCTGGAAGGGGGGGGTAAGCTCTGGAAACACCATATATTTT. This sequence encodes CAWKGGVSSGNTIYF. The variable domain in full, completed from reference TRBV30 and TRBJ1-3, reads SQTIHQWPATLVQPVGSPLSLECTVEGTSNPNLYWYRQAAGRGLQLLFYSVGIGQISSEVPQNLSASRPQDRQFILSSKKLLLSDSGFYLCAWKGGVSSGNTIYFGEGSWLTVV.

This clone was picked up a small number of times. Other DNA sequences of this sample code for an identical CDR3. The genes are TRBV18 and TRBJ2-7; perhaps TRBD1 as D (6 bases). Deletions cut 4 bases from V and 2 bases from J, with 9 bases between. Germline V gene data show CDR1 as KGHSH and CDR2 as LQKENI. CDR3 length: 13 amino acids. The CDR3 sequence is CASSQTGTYEQYF. The CDR3 coding sequence is TGTGCCAGCTCACAAACAGGGACCTACGAGCAGTACTTC.

The chain links TRBV5-1 to TRBJ2-5, with TRBD1 matching 8 bases. The last part of the DNA fits TRBJ2-7 better; the J call may be wrong. The CDR3 is 15 residues long. Looked up from germline, CDR1 is SGHRS and CDR2 is YFSETQ. The CDR3 coding sequence is TGCGCCAGCAGCTTGGCCCGGGACAGGCCCTACGAGCAGTACTTC. Translated, it gives CASSLARDRPYEQYF.

In its sample, this clone was seen once. The chain couples TRBV5-6 to TRBJ2-3; 7 bases agree with TRBD1. Per the germline V gene, CDR1 is SGHDT and CDR2 is YYEEEE. The CDR3 is 17 amino acids. The V gene end was trimmed by 4 bases and the J gene end by 6 bases; junction bases not matched to a gene: 17. The CDR3 protein is CASSHKANTGVRDTQYF. In DNA form, the CDR3 reads TGTGCCAGCAGCCACAAGGCTAATACAGGGGTCAGGGATACGCAGTATTTT.

CDR3 in amino acids: CASSLLQGVPGGEQYF. The CDR3, as DNA: TGTGCCAGCAGTCTACTACAGGGGGTACCTGGGGGCGAGCAGTACTTC. J is TRBJ2-7 and V is TRBV28; 8 positions match TRBD1. This CDR3 contains 16 residues. Germline CDR1 MDHEN, CDR2 SYDVKM. V shed 5 bases, J shed 6 bases, and the junction held 15 bases outside the gene matches.

The chain is built from TRBV6-5 and TRBJ2-2; D is ambiguous. V lost 6 bases and J lost 6, with 11 bases in between. Germline CDR1 reads MNHEY; CDR2 reads SVGAGI. The CDR3 has 13 amino acids. The CDR3 is CASRTAIPGELFF. CDR3 bases: TGTGCCAGCAGAACCGCAATCCCCGGGGAGCTGTTTTTT.

To note about this clone: The junction differs from germline at one of its ends, possibly a read error. This chain joins TRBV4-1 and TRBJ2-5; possibly TRBD2 for D (5 bases). Germline CDR1 and CDR2: MGHRA and YSYEKL. The CDR3 covers 16 residues. CDR3 in DNA: TGCGCCAGCAGTCAAGACCTTGGACTGGTCGCGGAGACCCAGTACTTC. It translates to CASSQDLGLVAETQYF.